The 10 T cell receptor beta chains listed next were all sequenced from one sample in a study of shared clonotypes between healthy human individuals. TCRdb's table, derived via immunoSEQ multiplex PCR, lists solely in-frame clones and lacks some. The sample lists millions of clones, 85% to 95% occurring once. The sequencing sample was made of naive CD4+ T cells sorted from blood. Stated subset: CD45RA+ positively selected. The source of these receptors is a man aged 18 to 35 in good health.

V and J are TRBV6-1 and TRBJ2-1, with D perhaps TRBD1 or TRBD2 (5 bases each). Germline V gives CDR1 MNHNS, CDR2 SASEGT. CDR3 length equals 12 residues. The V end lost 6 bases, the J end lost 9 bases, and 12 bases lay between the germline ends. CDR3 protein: CASSRTRGEQFF. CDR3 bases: TGTGCCAGCAGCCGAACTAGGGGTGAGCAGTTCTTC.

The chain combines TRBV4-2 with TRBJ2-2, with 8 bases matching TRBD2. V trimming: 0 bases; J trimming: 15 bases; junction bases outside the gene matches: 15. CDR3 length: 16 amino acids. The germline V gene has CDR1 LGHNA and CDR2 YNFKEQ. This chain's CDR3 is CASSQDLESGGPALFF. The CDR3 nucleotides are TGTGCCAGCAGCCAAGATCTGGAAAGCGGGGGCCCCGCTTTGTTTTTT.

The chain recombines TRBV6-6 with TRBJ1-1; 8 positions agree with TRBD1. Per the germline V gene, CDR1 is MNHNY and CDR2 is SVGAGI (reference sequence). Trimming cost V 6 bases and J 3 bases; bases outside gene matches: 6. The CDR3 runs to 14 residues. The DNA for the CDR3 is TGTGCCAGCAGAACGGACAGGGTGGACACTGAAGCTTTCTTT. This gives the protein CASRTDRVDTEAFF.

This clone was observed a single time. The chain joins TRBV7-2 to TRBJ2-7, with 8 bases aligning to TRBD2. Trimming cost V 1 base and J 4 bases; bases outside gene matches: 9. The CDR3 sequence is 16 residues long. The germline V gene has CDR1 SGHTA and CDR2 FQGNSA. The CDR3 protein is CASSLEAPGRVYEQYF. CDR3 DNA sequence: TGTGCCAGCAGCTTAGAGGCCCCCGGGAGGGTTTACGAGCAGTACTTC.

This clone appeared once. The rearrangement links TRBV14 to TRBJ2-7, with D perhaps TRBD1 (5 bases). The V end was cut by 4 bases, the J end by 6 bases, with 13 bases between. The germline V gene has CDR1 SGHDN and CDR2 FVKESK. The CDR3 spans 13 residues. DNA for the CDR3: TGTGCCAGCAGCCCCAGGACACGAGGCGAGCAGTACTTC. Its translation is CASSPRTRGEQYF.

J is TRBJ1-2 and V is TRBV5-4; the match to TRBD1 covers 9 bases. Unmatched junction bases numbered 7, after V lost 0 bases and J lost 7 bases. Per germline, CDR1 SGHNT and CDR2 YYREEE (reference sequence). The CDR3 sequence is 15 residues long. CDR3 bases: TGTGCCAGCAGCTTGGATGCTCCGGGACAGGGTGGCTACACCTTC. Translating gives CASSLDAPGQGGYTF. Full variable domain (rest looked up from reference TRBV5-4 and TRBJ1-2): ETGVTQSPTHLIKTRGQQVTLRCSSQSGHNTVSWYQQALGQGPQFIFQYYREEENGRGNFPPRFSGLQFPNYSSELNVNALELDDSALYLCASSLDAPGQGGYTFGSGTRLTVV.

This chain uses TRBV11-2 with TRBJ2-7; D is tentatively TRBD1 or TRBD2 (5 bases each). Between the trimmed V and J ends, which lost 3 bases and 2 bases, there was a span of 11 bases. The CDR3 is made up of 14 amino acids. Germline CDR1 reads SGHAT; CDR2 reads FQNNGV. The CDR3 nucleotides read TGTGCCAGCAGCTTTGGGACGGTAACCTACGAGCAGTACTTC. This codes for CASSFGTVTYEQYF.

In nucleotides, the CDR3 is TGTGCCAGCAGTGGCGCCAGCTCTGGAAACACCATATATTTT. This gives the protein CASSGASSGNTIYF. The chain uses TRBV6-1 and TRBJ1-3; D gene ambiguous. This CDR3 has 14 amino acids. Germline V gene data show CDR1 as MNHNS and CDR2 as SASEGT. V was cut by 4 bases and J by 0 bases, with 7 bases left in between.

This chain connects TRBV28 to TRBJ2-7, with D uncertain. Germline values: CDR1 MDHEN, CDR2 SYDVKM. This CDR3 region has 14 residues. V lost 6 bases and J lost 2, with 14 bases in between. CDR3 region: CASSQPAPPYEQYF. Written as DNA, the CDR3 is TGTGCCAGCAGCCAACCAGCTCCCCCCTACGAGCAGTACTTC. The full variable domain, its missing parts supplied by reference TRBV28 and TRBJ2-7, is DVKVTQSSRYLVKRTGEKVFLECVQDMDHENMFWYRQDPGLGLRLIYFSYDVKMKEKGDIPEGYSVSREKKERFSLILESASTNQTSMYLCASSQPAPPYEQYFGPGTRLTVT.

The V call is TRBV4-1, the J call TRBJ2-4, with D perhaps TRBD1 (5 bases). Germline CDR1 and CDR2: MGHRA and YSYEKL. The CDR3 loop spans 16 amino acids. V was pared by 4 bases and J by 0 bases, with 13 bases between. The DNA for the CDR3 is TGCGCCAGCAGCCCAATCGCAGGGCTAGCCAAAAACATTCAGTACTTC. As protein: CASSPIAGLAKNIQYF.